This T cell receptor beta chain originates from a study of graft-versus-host responses after intestinal transplantation. In the study overall: Anti-thymocyte globulin induction preceded three to four years of tacrolimus and steroid maintenance in all recipients. Regarding the study as a whole: Graft-donor T cell macrochimerism coincided with high graft-versus-host to host-versus-graft clonal ratios in allografts. The marrow of recipients harbored GvH clones, and ileum or blood showed some of them first.

V lost 2 bases and J lost 7, with 9 bases in between. The germline V gene encodes CDR1 GTSNPN and CDR2 SVGIG (reference sequence). This CDR3 is built from 12 residues. On this clone itself: No antigen is known for it.

Assay used: immunoSEQ multiplex PCR; TCRdb lists only in-frame clones, some missing. The sample consists of about 120,000 clones, 95% of them appearing once. This chain connects TRBV30 to TRBJ2-1; TRBD1 is a possible D gene (5 bases). Specimen: unstimulated CD8+ T cells sorted from spleen or lymph node cells, collected before intestinal transplant. The clonotype originates from a human donor who received an intestinal transplant. CDR3 loop: CAWSRGWNEQFF. Written as DNA, the CDR3 is TGTGCCTGGAGTAGGGGATGGAATGAGCAGTTCTTC.